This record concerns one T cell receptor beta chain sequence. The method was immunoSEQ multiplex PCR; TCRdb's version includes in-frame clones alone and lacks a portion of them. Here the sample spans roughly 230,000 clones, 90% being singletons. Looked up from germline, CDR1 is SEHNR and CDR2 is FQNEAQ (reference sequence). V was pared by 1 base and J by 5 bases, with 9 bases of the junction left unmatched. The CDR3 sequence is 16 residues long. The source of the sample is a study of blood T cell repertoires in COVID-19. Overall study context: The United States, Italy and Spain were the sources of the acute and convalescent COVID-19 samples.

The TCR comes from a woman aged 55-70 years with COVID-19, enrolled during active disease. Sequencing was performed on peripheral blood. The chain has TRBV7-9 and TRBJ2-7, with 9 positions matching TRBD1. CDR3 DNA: TGTGCCAGCAGCTTAGGGGGACAGGGAAGGGCCCACGAGCAGTACTTC. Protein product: CASSLGGQGRAHEQYF.